Given below is one TCR beta chain in context. Its target is unknown. This entry belongs to a study of regulatory T cells in long-lasting Graves disease. Stated time point: newly diagnosed GD, antithyroid drugs for less than 3 months. PBMC-derived RNA was used for the TCR library. Regarding the study as a whole: TCR diversity was lower in persistent Graves' patients than in newly diagnosed ones.

Through Arm-PCR of CDR3 regions and iRepertoire HTBI primers, TCR beta libraries were built. TCRdb ran MiXCR on the multiplex PCR reads and lists one entry per CDR3 protein. The sample has hundreds of thousands of distinct CDR3 sequences; 15% to 20% are singletons. A further study also used this sample, focusing on T cells in Graves' hyperthyroidism and ophthalmopathy.

This specimen consisted of peripheral blood mononuclear cells (PBMCs), obtained at new diagnosis, from a patient treated with antithyroid drugs. This receptor was identified in a woman aged 35-65 years with Graves disease.

The CDR3 region has the DNA TGTGCCAGCAGCTTAGATATCCGAAACACCATATATTTT. Translated: CASSLDIRNTIYF. The chain carries TRBV7-9 and TRBJ1-3, with D unclear. CDR1 SEHNR and CDR2 FQNEAQ come from the germline V gene (reference sequence). Trimming pared 1 base from V and 5 bases from J, leaving 6 bases between. The CDR3 is made up of 13 amino acids.